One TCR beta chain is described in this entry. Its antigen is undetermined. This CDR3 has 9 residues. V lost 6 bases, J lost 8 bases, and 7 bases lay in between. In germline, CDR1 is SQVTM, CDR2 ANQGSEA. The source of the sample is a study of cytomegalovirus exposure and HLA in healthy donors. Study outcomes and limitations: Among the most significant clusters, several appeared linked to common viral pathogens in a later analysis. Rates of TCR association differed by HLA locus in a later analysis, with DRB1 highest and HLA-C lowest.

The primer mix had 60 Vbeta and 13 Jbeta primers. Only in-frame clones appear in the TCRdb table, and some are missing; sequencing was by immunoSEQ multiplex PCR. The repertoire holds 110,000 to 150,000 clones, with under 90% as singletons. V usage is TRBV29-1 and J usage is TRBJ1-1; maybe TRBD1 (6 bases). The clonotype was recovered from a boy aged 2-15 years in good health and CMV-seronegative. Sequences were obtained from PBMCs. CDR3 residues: CSVDREAFF. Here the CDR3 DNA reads TGCAGCGTCGACAGGGAAGCTTTCTTT.